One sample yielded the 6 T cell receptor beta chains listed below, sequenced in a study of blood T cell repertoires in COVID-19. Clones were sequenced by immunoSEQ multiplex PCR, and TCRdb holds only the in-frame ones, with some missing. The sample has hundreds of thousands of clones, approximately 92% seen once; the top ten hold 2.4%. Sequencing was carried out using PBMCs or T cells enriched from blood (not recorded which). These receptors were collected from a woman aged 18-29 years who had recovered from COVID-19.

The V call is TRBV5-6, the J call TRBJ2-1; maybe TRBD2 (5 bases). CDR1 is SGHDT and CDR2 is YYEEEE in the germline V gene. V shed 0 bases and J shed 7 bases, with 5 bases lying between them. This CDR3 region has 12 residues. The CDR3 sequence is CASSLAGNEQFF. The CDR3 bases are TGTGCCAGCAGCTTGGCGGGAAATGAGCAGTTCTTC.

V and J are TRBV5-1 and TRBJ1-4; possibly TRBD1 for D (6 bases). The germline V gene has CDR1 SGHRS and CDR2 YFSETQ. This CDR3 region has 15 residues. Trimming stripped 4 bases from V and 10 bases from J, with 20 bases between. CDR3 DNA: TGCGCCAGCAGCGAAACCGGGACACTCTACCGAAAACTGTTTTTT. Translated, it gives CASSETGTLYRKLFF. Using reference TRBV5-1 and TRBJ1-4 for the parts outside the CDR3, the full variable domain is KAGVTQTPRYLIKTRGQQVTLSCSPISGHRSVSWYQQTPGQGLQFLFEYFSETQRNKGNFPGRFSGRQFSNSRSEMNVSTLELGDSALYLCASSETGTLYRKLFFGSGTQLSVL.

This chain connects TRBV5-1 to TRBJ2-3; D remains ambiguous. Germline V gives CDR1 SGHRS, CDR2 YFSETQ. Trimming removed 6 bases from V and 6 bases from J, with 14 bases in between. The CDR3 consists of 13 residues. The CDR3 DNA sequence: TGCGCCAGCACAAGCGTAATGAGGGATACGCAGTATTTT. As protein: CASTSVMRDTQYF.

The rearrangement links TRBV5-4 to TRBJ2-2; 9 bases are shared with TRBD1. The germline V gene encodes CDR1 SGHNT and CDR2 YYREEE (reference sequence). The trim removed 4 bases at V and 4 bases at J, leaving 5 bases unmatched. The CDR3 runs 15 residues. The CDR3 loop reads CASSPQGAATGELFF. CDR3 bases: TGTGCCAGCAGCCCACAGGGGGCCGCCACCGGGGAGCTGTTTTTT.

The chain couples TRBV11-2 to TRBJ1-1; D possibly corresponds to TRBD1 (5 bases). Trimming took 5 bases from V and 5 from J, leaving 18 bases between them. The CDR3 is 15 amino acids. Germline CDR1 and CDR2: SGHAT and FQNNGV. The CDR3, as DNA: TGTGCCAGCAGCCCGCGAGGAGGGGTACGGACTGAAGCTTTCTTT. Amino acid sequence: CASSPRGGVRTEAFF. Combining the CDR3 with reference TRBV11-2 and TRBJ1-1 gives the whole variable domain EAGVAQSPRYKIIEKRQSVAFWCNPISGHATLYWYQQILGQGPKLLIQFQNNGVVDDSQLPKDRFSAERLKGVDSTLKIQPAKLEDSAVYLCASSPRGGVRTEAFFGQGTRLTVV.

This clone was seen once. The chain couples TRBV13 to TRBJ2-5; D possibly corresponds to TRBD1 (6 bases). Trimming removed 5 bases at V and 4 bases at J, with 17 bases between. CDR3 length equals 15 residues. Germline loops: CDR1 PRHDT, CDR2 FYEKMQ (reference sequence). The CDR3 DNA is TGTGCCAGCAGCCTTTCCAGGGGAATCGGAGAGACCCAGTACTTC. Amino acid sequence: CASSLSRGIGETQYF.